A selection of T cell receptor beta chains follows, all from one sample in a study of patients and donors after allogeneic stem cell transplantation. TCRdb itself ran the RT-PCR reads through MiXCR, one entry per CDR3 protein. The repertoire holds approximately 200,000 distinct CDR3 sequences, roughly two fifths seen once, with about 35% in the top ten. Sequencing was done on a sample of blood, either unsorted or a sorted T cell fraction (not recorded which). These receptor sequences come from a human donor who was either an allogeneic HSCT recipient or a stem cell or donor lymphocyte infusion donor (not recorded which). It is not recorded whose cells these are; they may come from a transplant donor. The CDR3 runs from the conserved cysteine through the conserved F or W. Each record gives: CDR3 length, V gene, clone size, CDR3 protein. Clone size is shown for a subset of rows, as once, few, many or a class of expanded clone.

14	TRBV7-3	.	CASSPTGLAETQYF
12	TRBV20-1	.	CSATGGTYEQYF
15	TRBV20-1	.	CSAISPGGPPREQYF
13	TRBV12-3/TRBV12-4	.	CASSPGRKHGYTF
14	TRBV18	.	CASSPTGLNTEAFF
15	TRBV6-1	few	CASSIGGLSNQPQHF
15	TRBV20-1	.	CSALGLAGYGETQYF
15	TRBV7-9	.	CASSLRTDLNTEAFF
10	TRBV29-1	.	CSVVGNGYTF
13	TRBV20-1	.	CSARDNGQLEAFF
19	TRBV21-1	.	CATNRGGAQGSTAGNTIYF
15	TRBV28	few	CASSSLDRVGDGYTF
17	TRBV15	few	CATSTYLAGVTYNEQFF
12	TRBV5-1	.	CASRTVNTEAFF
14	TRBV5-1	.	CASSLALGGPEAFF
10	TRBV28	.	CASSWDTQYF
15	TRBV29-1	.	CSAGAGQGAFYGYTF
18	TRBV2	.	CASSGANRDRSRGTEAFF
13	TRBV6-2/TRBV6-3	.	CASSYSPGSEQYF
15	TRBV6-5	few	CASSGIGLNSYEQYF
17	TRBV24-1	few	CATSDPLTGGSYNEQFF
10	TRBV12-3/TRBV12-4	.	CASATGELFF
17	TRBV12-3/TRBV12-4	.	CASSLANLAGDSDTQYF
12	TRBV6-2/TRBV6-3	many	CASGDLRTEAFF
15	TRBV7-9	few	CASSLASGRSYEQYF
18	TRBV4-2	.	CASSQGTGGLDDTGELFF
22	TRBV4-3	.	CASSQVPLTGTSYSSSYNEQFF
15	TRBV4-3	.	CASSQDFRGIYGYTF
15	TRBV15	.	CATSRDAGAYNEQFF
12	TRBV14	few	CASSQESAEAFF
13	TRBV4-3	.	CASSQDPANTQYF
14	TRBV5-1	.	CASSRSRERTEAFF
14	TRBV27	.	CASTLGGNNSPLHF
10	TRBV29-1	.	CSVGGGGAFF
13	TRBV6-2/TRBV6-3	.	CASSPDWNSPLHF
13	TRBV11-2	few	CASSRSRDQPQHF
15	TRBV7-9	.	CASSLLAGEFYEQYF
13	TRBV27	few	CATIGLTDYGYTF
13	TRBV29-1	.	CSVLRGPTYEQYF
12	TRBV15	.	CAIRQGANEQFF
12	TRBV21-1	.	CASSNGPVVQYF
15	TRBV9	.	CASSSRGQGNEKLFF
12	TRBV12-3/TRBV12-4	.	CASSPIPTEQYF
11	TRBV29-1	.	CSVEDLTEAFF
14	TRBV7-2	.	CASSPYNGAGEQFF
15	TRBV10-3	.	CAIREPGQGQQPQHF
14	TRBV6-1	.	CASSRGQANTEAFF
15	TRBV27	.	CASSPGPPRPYEQYF
18	TRBV7-2	.	CASSSHQPGDVAGNTIYF
14	TRBV20-1	.	CSATDGGSYSPLHF
14	TRBV29-1	few	CSAPLAEFQETQYF
16	TRBV9	.	CASSPEWGTRLYEQYF
15	TRBV3-1	.	CASSQGASEYNEQFF